This TCR beta chain was recovered during a study of OX40 agonist ivuxolimab in advanced cancers. Study at large: Hepatocellular carcinoma, melanoma, renal cell or head and neck cancer occurred in dose-escalation patients. Having had anti-PD-1, anti-PD-L1 or anti-CTLA-4 therapy before was allowed, and around 39% had some.

TCRdb keeps only in-frame clones here, not all; method: immunoSEQ multiplex PCR. The data contain around 82,000 clones, more than 75% of them singletons. Enrollment shut out patients with autoimmune disease history or systemic immunosuppression. Drawing of blood for sampling happened at baseline, at cycle 4 day 1, and at cycle 7 day 1. In germline, CDR1 is SGHDT, CDR2 YYEEEE. The V end lost 4 bases, the J end lost 5 bases, and 11 bases lay between the germline ends. The CDR3 loop spans 13 amino acids. The clonotype comes from an adult with an advanced solid tumor such as melanoma, head and neck, liver or kidney cancer. The chain employs TRBV5-6 and TRBJ2-3; no reliable D call. The sample here was CD4+ or CD8+ T cells sorted from blood, taken in a trial of the OX40 agonist ivuxolimab. The CDR3 DNA follows: TGTGCCAGCAGCCCCCCTGGGGAAGATACGCAGTATTTT. Translated: CASSPPGEDTQYF.